These 25 T cell receptor beta chains were sequenced from one sample in a study of blood T cell repertoires in COVID-19. Produced via immunoSEQ multiplex PCR; TCRdb's table is partial and in-frame only. The sample lists some 150,000 clones, 84% occurring once. Sample: PBMCs or T cells enriched from blood (not recorded which). The receptors here all came from a woman in her 50s who had been exposed to COVID-19.

The V and J genes are TRBV6-1 and TRBJ1-2, with no clear D. This CDR3 spans 13 amino acids. Trimming shortened V by 7 bases and J by 4 bases, and 13 bases separated the two germline ends. The germline V gene encodes CDR1 MNHNS and CDR2 SASEGT. The CDR3 region has the DNA TGTGCCAGCAAAAATCCCGGCGGCTATGGCTACACCTTC. Translated, it gives CASKNPGGYGYTF.

This sequence joins TRBV15 and TRBJ1-1; tentatively, D is TRBD1 (6 bases). There are 15 residues in the CDR3. The V gene's germline CDR1 is LNHNV and CDR2 YYDKDF (reference sequence). The V end lost 2 bases, the J end lost 1 base, and 11 bases lay between the germline ends. CDR3: CATSRSLTGNTEAFF. Written as DNA, the CDR3 is TGTGCCACCAGCAGATCTCTGACAGGGAACACTGAAGCTTTCTTT.

The chain links TRBV14 to TRBJ2-5; a possible D gene is TRBD1 (6 bases). The germline V and J ends were trimmed by 5 bases and 4 bases, with 17 bases remaining between them. CDR1 and CDR2 from the germline V gene are SGHDN and FVKESK. The CDR3 contains 15 residues. CDR3 protein: CASSNRDTLVETQYF. For the CDR3, the DNA is TGTGCCAGCAGCAACCGGGACACCCTTGTAGAGACCCAGTACTTC.

The gene calls are TRBV9 and TRBJ1-3; D unresolved. CDR1 is SGDLS and CDR2 is YYNGEE in the germline V gene. CDR3 length: 14 amino acids. V lost 4 bases to trimming and J lost 10 bases, with 18 bases between them. The DNA of the CDR3 is TGTGCCAGCAGCCTAGGCCGGGAACCTCGGACCATATATTTT. The encoded protein is CASSLGREPRTIYF.

CDR3 bases: TGTGCCAGCAGCACCTCCGGGACAGCGGCCTACAATGAGCAGTTCTTC. It encodes CASSTSGTAAYNEQFF. The V call is TRBV5-8, the J call TRBJ2-1; 7 bases are a match to TRBD1. CDR1 and CDR2 (germline): SGHTS, YDEGEE. The trim removed 4 bases at V and 2 bases at J, leaving 9 bases unmatched. The CDR3 sequence is 16 residues long.

V and J are TRBV25-1 and TRBJ2-1; 7 nucleotides agree with TRBD2. Germline lookup yields CDR1 MGHDK and CDR2 SYGVNS. The CDR3 extends over 13 amino acids. Trimming removed 3 bases from V and 12 bases from J; junction bases left unmatched: 8. The chain's CDR3 is CASSEGLSGRQFF. The DNA of the CDR3 is TGTGCCAGCAGTGAGGGACTATCCGGAAGGCAGTTCTTC.

The count of this clone is one. The V gene is TRBV6-5, the J gene TRBJ1-1; unclear D gene. The germline V and J ends were trimmed by 0 bases and 5 bases, with 7 bases remaining between them. CDR3 length: 13 amino acids. Looked up from germline, CDR1 is MNHEY and CDR2 is SVGAGI. The CDR3 region is CASSYSRETEAFF. In nucleotides, the CDR3 is TGTGCCAGCAGTTACTCCCGGGAAACTGAAGCTTTCTTT.

The chain is built from TRBV2 and TRBJ1-6; TRBD1 is a possible D gene (6 bases). Trimming removed 6 bases from V and 7 bases from J, with 16 bases in between. The length of the CDR3 is 15 residues. Looked up from germline, CDR1 is SNHLY and CDR2 is FYNNEI. The CDR3 coding sequence is TGTGCCAGCAGCGCTACAGGGATCACAAATTCACCCCTCCACTTT. Translated, it gives CASSATGITNSPLHF.

There are a few counts of this clone. This chain joins TRBV3-1 (or the pseudogene TRBV3-2) and TRBJ2-7; the match to TRBD1 covers 9 bases. Germline assignment: CDR1 LGHDT and CDR2 YNNKEL (reference sequence). Trimming removed 4 bases from V and 4 bases from J; junction bases left unmatched: 2. CDR3 length equals 13 residues. CDR3 in DNA: TGTGCCAGCAGCCGAGGACAGGGGTACGAGCAGTACTTC. It codes for CASSRGQGYEQYF.

The chain has TRBV7-8 and TRBJ2-3; TRBD2 agrees at 10 bases. The V segment lost 5 bases and the J segment 5 bases; nucleotides outside the gene matches: 4. This CDR3 is 14 amino acids long. CDR1 SGHVS and CDR2 FQNEAQ come from the germline V gene. The CDR3 bases are TGTGCCAGCAGCCGAGCGGGGGGGCTAGATACGCAGTATTTT. As protein: CASSRAGGLDTQYF.

This clone was seen only once. V usage is TRBV11-3 and J usage is TRBJ2-2; 7 bases align to TRBD2. The CDR3 is made up of 18 amino acids. The J segment lost 2 bases and the V segment lost 3 bases, leaving 12 bases of the junction unmatched. Germline V gene sequence: CDR1 SGHNT, CDR2 YENEEA. DNA of the CDR3: TGTGCCAGCAGCTTGCCCCCCCGGCGCGGGAGAAACACCGGGGAGCTGTTTTTT. Translating gives CASSLPPRRGRNTGELFF. The variable domain in full, completed from reference TRBV11-3 and TRBJ2-2, reads EAGVVQSPRYKIIEKKQPVAFWCNPISGHNTLYWYLQNLGQGPELLIRYENEEAVDDSQLPKDRFSAERLKGVDSTLKIQPAELGDSAVYLCASSLPPRRGRNTGELFFGEGSRLTVL.

V and J are TRBV19 and TRBJ2-3; D is uncertain. CDR1 is LNHDA, CDR2 SQIVND, per germline (reference sequence). Between the trimmed V and J ends, which lost 5 bases and 1 base, there was a span of 22 bases. The CDR3 has 18 amino acids. The CDR3 nucleotides are TGTGCCAGTAGTGTGAGGCCTCCCGGCTCACCCCGCACAGATACGCAGTATTTT. This translates into CASSVRPPGSPRTDTQYF.

The chain carries TRBV11-3 and TRBJ2-2, with TRBD2 matching 7 bases. CDR3 size: 15 residues. The V and J ends lost 5 bases and 3 bases, in that order; junction bases with no gene match: 6. Germline loops: CDR1 SGHNT, CDR2 YENEEA. CDR3 bases: TGTGCCAGCAGCCAGCGGGACTCGTACACCGGGGAGCTGTTTTTT. Residues: CASSQRDSYTGELFF. Full variable domain (missing parts from reference TRBV11-3 and TRBJ2-2): EAGVVQSPRYKIIEKKQPVAFWCNPISGHNTLYWYLQNLGQGPELLIRYENEEAVDDSQLPKDRFSAERLKGVDSTLKIQPAELGDSAVYLCASSQRDSYTGELFFGEGSRLTVL.

In its sample, this clone was seen a few times. The V and J genes are TRBV7-3 and TRBJ1-6, with D maybe TRBD1 (6 bases). The germline gives CDR1 SGHTA, CDR2 FQGTGA. The germline V and J ends were trimmed by 8 bases and 5 bases, with 7 bases remaining between them. The CDR3 is made up of 12 amino acids. The CDR3 loop is CASGQNNSPLHF. CDR3 nucleotides: TGTGCCAGCGGACAGAATAATTCACCCCTCCACTTT.

This chain uses TRBV6-5 with TRBJ2-7, with TRBD2 matching over 9 bases. The germline CDR1 and CDR2 sequences are MNHEY and SVGAGI. V shed 8 bases and J 0 bases; nucleotides not matched to a gene: 5. The CDR3 consists of 14 residues. Here the CDR3 reads CASWGGGASYEQYF. The CDR3 DNA sequence: TGTGCCAGCTGGGGCGGGGGGGCCTCCTACGAGCAGTACTTC.

V and J are TRBV9 and TRBJ1-1; 7 bases fit TRBD1. The CDR3 spans 15 residues. CDR1 and CDR2 (germline): SGDLS, YYNGEE. V lost 2 bases and J lost 2; bases outside the gene matches: 6. CDR3 residues: CASSVGGDRNTEAFF. For the CDR3, the DNA is TGTGCCAGCAGCGTTGGTGGGGACAGAAACACTGAAGCTTTCTTT.

V is TRBV7-9 and J is TRBJ2-1; TRBD2 agrees at 7 bases. Germline V gene lookup returns CDR1 SEHNR and CDR2 FQNEAQ (reference sequence). V dropped 5 bases and J dropped 10; count of bases not matched to a gene: 11. This CDR3 comprises 14 residues. CDR3 residues: CASSPLTSVGEQFF. The CDR3 DNA sequence: TGTGCCAGCAGCCCCCTAACTAGCGTCGGAGAGCAGTTCTTC.

The chain uses TRBV28 and TRBJ1-1; D gene ambiguous. This CDR3 is 14 amino acids long. Germline CDR1 reads MDHEN; CDR2 reads SYDVKM. Trimming stripped 7 bases from V and 0 bases from J, with 12 bases between. For the CDR3, the DNA is TGTGCCAGCACCAGAGACGGGATGAACACTGAAGCTTTCTTT. Protein product: CASTRDGMNTEAFF.

The DNA of the CDR3 is TGTGCCAGCAGTGAAAGGACAGTAAGCACAGATACGCAGTATTTT. Translated, it gives CASSERTVSTDTQYF. This chain uses TRBV2 with TRBJ2-3, with a weak D call TRBD1 (6 bases). The CDR3 covers 15 residues. In germline, CDR1 is SNHLY, CDR2 FYNNEI. Trimming removed 2 bases at V and 0 bases at J, with 9 bases between.

V and J are TRBV5-4 and TRBJ1-1, with TRBD1 as a possible D gene (5 bases). V was trimmed by 1 base and J by 0 bases, leaving 10 bases between them. CDR3 size: 15 residues. Looked up from germline, CDR1 is SGHNT and CDR2 is YYREEE (reference sequence). The chain's CDR3 is CASSLSQGMNTEAFF. CDR3 in DNA: TGTGCCAGCAGCTTGTCCCAGGGCATGAACACTGAAGCTTTCTTT.

The count of this clone is one. The J gene is TRBJ2-7, the V gene TRBV10-2; TRBD2 matches 7 bases. The CDR3 sequence is 14 residues long. From germline, CDR1 is WSHSY and CDR2 SAAADI. J lost 3 bases, V lost 0 bases, and 2 bases had no gene match. The CDR3 DNA reads as TGCGCCAGCAGTGAGTCGTGGGGGGGCTACGAGCAGTACTTC. This codes for CASSESWGGYEQYF.

The chain carries TRBV6-5 and TRBJ1-1, with TRBD1 identical over 9 bases. The CDR3 extends over 14 amino acids. The V segment lost 5 bases and the J segment 6 bases; nucleotides outside the gene matches: 7. Germline V gene data show CDR1 as MNHEY and CDR2 as SVGAGI. The CDR3 region is CASSRTGVTPEAFF. CDR3 DNA sequence: TGTGCCAGCAGTCGGACAGGGGTCACCCCTGAAGCTTTCTTT.

The chain carries TRBV6-1 and TRBJ1-4; TRBD1 agrees at 7 bases. Trimming cost V 2 bases and J 3 bases; bases outside gene matches: 6. Germline V CDR1 and CDR2: MNHNS, SASEGT. CDR3 length: 16 residues. The DNA of the CDR3 is TGTGCCAGCAGTGAATCGCGACAGGGCCCTAATGAAAAACTGTTTTTT. This translates into CASSESRQGPNEKLFF.

The genes are TRBV6-4 and TRBJ2-3; 9 positions agree with TRBD1. Germline CDR1 and CDR2: MRHNA and SNTAGT. Trimming removed 1 base from V and 1 base from J; junction bases left unmatched: 3. This CDR3 is 16 amino acids long. CDR3 coding DNA: TGTGCCAGCAGTGACTTGGACAGGGGATGCACAGATACGCAGTATTTT. Translation gives CASSDLDRGCTDTQYF.

V and J are TRBV11-3 and TRBJ2-2; 11 nucleotides match TRBD2. Germline assignment: CDR1 SGHNT and CDR2 YENEEA. The junction had 7 bases not matched to a gene; V was cut back by 4 bases and J by 6 bases. The CDR3 covers 16 residues. The CDR3 DNA follows: TGTGCCAGCAGCTCGCTAGCGGGGGGCCTTTCCGGGGAGCTGTTTTTT. This gives the protein CASSSLAGGLSGELFF.